This T cell receptor (beta chain) is from a study of identical twins. Study-wide results and caveats: There was an excess of low generation probability in the out-of-frame alpha sequences that twins shared. Potential partial confounding of zero-insertion analyses by invariant MAIT and iNKT cells was noted.

Details on this clonotype: The antigen is not known.

Through template switching, a universal primer site was introduced, and the cDNA contained unique molecular identifiers. Each CDR3 protein is one row after TCRdb ran MiXCR on the 5' RACE reads. The table lists about 200,000 distinct CDR3 sequences, 7.5% of them singletons, with around 1.8% in the top ten. The germline gives CDR1 DFQATT, CDR2 SNEGSKA (reference sequence). V dropped 0 bases and J dropped 7; count of bases not matched to a gene: 14. The CDR3 contains 17 residues. In addition, the sample was reused for a study of yellow fever vaccine responses in identical twins. This second study says: Twins reportedly had a vaccine T cell response that seemed partly convergent, partly personalized.

Sequencing used memory (CD45RO+) T cells sorted from blood. The sequence was obtained from a woman aged 18-29 years in good health. The chain carries TRBV20-1 and TRBJ2-5, with TRBD2 matching over 10 bases. The CDR3: CSARDPGAGGPVGTQYF. The DNA for the CDR3 is TGCAGTGCTAGAGATCCGGGAGCGGGAGGGCCTGTGGGGACCCAGTACTTC.